The 7 T cell receptor beta chains below all came from one sample that was sequenced in a study of shared clonotypes between healthy human individuals. The protocol was immunoSEQ multiplex PCR, while the TCRdb copy is restricted to in-frame clones and leaves out a portion. The sample contains fewer than 100,000 clones, under 70% of which appear only once. Input material: memory CD8+ T cells sorted from blood. Subset in this sample: CD45RO+ cells pooled with CCR7-negative TemRA cells. The receptors here all came from a man aged 30 to 45 in good health.

Concerning this clone: One end of the junction fails to match germline, which may point to a read error. V gene TRBV5-4 combines with J gene TRBJ2-5; perhaps TRBD2 as D (5 bases). Germline CDR1 is SGHNT and CDR2 is YYREEE (reference sequence). The CDR3 sequence is 16 residues long. CDR3 sequence: CVSSPRTVQAQETQYF. As DNA, the CDR3 is TGTGTCAGCAGCCCAAGGACTGTTCAGGCACAAGAGACCCAGTACTTC.

The V call is TRBV7-9, the J call TRBJ1-2, with 8 bases that match TRBD1. Per the germline V gene, CDR1 is SEHNR and CDR2 is FQNEAQ (reference sequence). With V trimmed by 1 base and J by 0 bases, 13 bases remained unmatched. This CDR3 has 19 residues. CDR3 DNA sequence: TGTGCCAGCAGCTTAGGAGGCACAGGGGGTACTCGAGCTAACTATGGCTACACCTTC. It is translated as CASSLGGTGGTRANYGYTF.

This chain uses TRBV15 with TRBJ2-5; D is possibly TRBD2 (5 bases). V dropped 1 base and J dropped 3 bases, with 15 bases sitting between them. From germline, CDR1 is LNHNV and CDR2 YYDKDF (reference sequence). The CDR3 has 16 residues. The DNA for the CDR3 is TGTGCCACCAGCAGAGCCGGGCCCGGAGGTGAAGAGACCCAGTACTTC. This translates into CATSRAGPGGEETQYF.

V and J are TRBV11-2 and TRBJ2-3, with a possible D match to TRBD2 (5 bases). Trimming left V 1 base short and J 4 bases short, with 9 bases between. The germline gives CDR1 SGHAT, CDR2 FQNNGV. The CDR3 loop spans 14 amino acids. CDR3 sequence reads: CASSLGSVSDTQYF. CDR3 DNA sequence: TGTGCCAGCAGCTTAGGTAGCGTGTCAGATACGCAGTATTTT. Full variable domain (outside the CDR3, taken from reference TRBV11-2 and TRBJ2-3): EAGVAQSPRYKIIEKRQSVAFWCNPISGHATLYWYQQILGQGPKLLIQFQNNGVVDDSQLPKDRFSAERLKGVDSTLKIQPAKLEDSAVYLCASSLGSVSDTQYFGPGTRLTVL.

This clone was seen a few times. This chain joins TRBV7-9 and TRBJ1-4, with D possibly TRBD1 on 5 matching bases. The CDR3 covers 14 residues. CDR1 is SEHNR, CDR2 FQNEAQ, per germline (reference sequence). Trimming cost V 5 bases and J 8 bases, with 15 bases left between them. This CDR3 reads CASSLGPSAEKLFF. In nucleotides, the CDR3 is TGTGCCAGCAGCCTGGGACCGTCGGCAGAAAAACTGTTTTTT.

This clone was found a few times. The chain has TRBV20-1 and TRBJ1-1; the D is unclear. V was pared by 0 bases and J by 5 bases, with 4 bases between. CDR1 DFQATT and CDR2 SNEGSKA come from the germline V gene (reference sequence). The CDR3 runs to 11 residues. DNA of the CDR3: TGCAGTGCTAGAGATCAGACTGAAGCTTTCTTT. Protein sequence: CSARDQTEAFF.

CDR3 amino acids: CASSPGLAGAWEQFF. In nucleotides, the CDR3 is TGTGCCAGCAGCCCGGGACTAGCGGGAGCTTGGGAGCAGTTCTTC. J is TRBJ2-1 and V is TRBV7-8; 14 nucleotides agree with TRBD2. The junction had 7 bases not matched to a gene; V was cut back by 5 bases and J by 10 bases. The CDR3 runs 15 residues. Germline lookup yields CDR1 SGHVS and CDR2 FQNEAQ. The full variable domain, with the rest looked up from reference TRBV7-8 and TRBJ2-1, is GAGVSQSPRYKVAKRGQDVALRCDPISGHVSLFWYQQALGQGPEFLTYFQNEAQLDKSGLPSDRFFAERPEGSVSTLKIQRTQQEDSAVYLCASSPGLAGAWEQFFGPGTRLTVL.